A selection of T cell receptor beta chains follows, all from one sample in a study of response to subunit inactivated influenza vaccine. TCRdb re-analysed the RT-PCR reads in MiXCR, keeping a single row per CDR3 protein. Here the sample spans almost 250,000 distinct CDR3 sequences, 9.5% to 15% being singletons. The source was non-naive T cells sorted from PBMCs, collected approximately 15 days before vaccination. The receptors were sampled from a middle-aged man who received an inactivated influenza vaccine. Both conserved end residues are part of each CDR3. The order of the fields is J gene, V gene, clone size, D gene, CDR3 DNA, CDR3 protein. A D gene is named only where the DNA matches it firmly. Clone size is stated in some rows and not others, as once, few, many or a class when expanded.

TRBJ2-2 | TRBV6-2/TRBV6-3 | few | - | TGTGCCAGCAGTTACTCACTAGCCGGGGAGCTGTTTTTT | CASSYSLAGELFF
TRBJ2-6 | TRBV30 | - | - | TGTGCCTGGAGCAAAGAGGGGGGGACTGGGGCCAACGTCCTGACTTTC | CAWSKEGGTGANVLTF
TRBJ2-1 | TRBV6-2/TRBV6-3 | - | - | TGTGCCAGCACGCCCCGCGGGGCCAGGTTCACCTACAATGAGCAGTTCTTC | CASTPRGARFTYNEQFF
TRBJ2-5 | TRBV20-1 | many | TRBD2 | TGCAGTGCTAGAGATCGAATGCTAGCGGGGGTTGGAGAGACCCAGTACTTC | CSARDRMLAGVGETQYF
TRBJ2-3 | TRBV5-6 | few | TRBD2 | TGTGCCAGCAGCATTGGGACTAGCGGATACACAGATACGCAGTATTTT | CASSIGTSGYTDTQYF
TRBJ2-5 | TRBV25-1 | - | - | TGTGCCAGCAGTGAACTCGCGGGGGCCCAAGAGACCCAGTACTTC | CASSELAGAQETQYF
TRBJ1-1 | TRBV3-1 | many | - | TGTGCCAGCAGCCCGTCGGAAACCGGGGCGGCTTTCTTT | CASSPSETGAAFF
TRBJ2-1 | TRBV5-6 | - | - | TGTGCCTCCGGGCCGGGGGCAGGGAATGAGCAGTTCTTC | CASGPGAGNEQFF
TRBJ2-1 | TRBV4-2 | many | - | TGTGCCAGCAGCCAAAAGGGGAGAGGGGACGCGCAGTTCTTC | CASSQKGRGDAQFF
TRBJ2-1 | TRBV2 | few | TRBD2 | TGTGCCAGCAGTGTTGGATTCCGGACTAGCGGGACAAGGAGCTCCTACAATGAGCAGTTCTTC | CASSVGFRTSGTRSSYNEQFF
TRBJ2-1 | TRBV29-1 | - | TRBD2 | TGCAGCGTCCTCGGGACTACCTCCTACAATGAGCAGTTCTTC | CSVLGTTSYNEQFF